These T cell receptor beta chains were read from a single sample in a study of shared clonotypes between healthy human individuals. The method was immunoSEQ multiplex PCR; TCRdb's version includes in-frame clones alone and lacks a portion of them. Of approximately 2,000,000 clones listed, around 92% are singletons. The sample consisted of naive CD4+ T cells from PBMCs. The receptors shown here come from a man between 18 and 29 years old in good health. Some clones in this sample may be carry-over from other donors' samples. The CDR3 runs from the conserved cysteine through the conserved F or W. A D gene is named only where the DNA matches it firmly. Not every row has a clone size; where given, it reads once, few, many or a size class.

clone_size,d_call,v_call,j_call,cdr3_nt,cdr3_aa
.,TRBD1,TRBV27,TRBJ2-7,TGTGCCAGCAGTCCCCGGACAGGACCCTACGAGCAGTACTTC,CASSPRTGPYEQYF
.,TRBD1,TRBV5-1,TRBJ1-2,TGCGCCAGCAGCTCCCCGGGACAGGGGGCCCCGTTTTTCTATGGCTACACCTTC,CASSSPGQGAPFFYGYTF
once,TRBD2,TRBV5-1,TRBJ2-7,TGCGCCAGCAGCTCCGGGGGGACCTACGAGCAGTACTTC,CASSSGGTYEQYF
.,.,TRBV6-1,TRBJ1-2,TGTGCCAGCACCTACACGGGAGGAGGGGGAGACGGCTACACCTTC,CASTYTGGGGDGYTF
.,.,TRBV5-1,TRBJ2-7,TGCGCCAGCAGCGTGACAAGAGGGTCCTACGAGCAGTACTTC,CASSVTRGSYEQYF
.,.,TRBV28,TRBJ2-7,TGTGCCAGCAGTCGGTCCTCCAATTCCTACGAGCAGTACTTC,CASSRSSNSYEQYF
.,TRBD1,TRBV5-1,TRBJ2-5,TGCGCCAGCGTACAGGGGGCGGGAGAGACCCAGTACTTC,CASVQGAGETQYF
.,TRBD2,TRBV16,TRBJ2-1,TGTGCCAGCAGCCATTTGAGGACTAGCGGGGCAAATGAGCAGTTCTTC,CASSHLRTSGANEQFF
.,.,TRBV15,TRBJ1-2,TGTGCCACCAGCAGAGATCAGGGGAGGTCCTATGGCTACACCTTC,CATSRDQGRSYGYTF
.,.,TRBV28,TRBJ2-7,TGTGCCGCCGGAGGGGGGCGAGCCTACGAGCAGTACTTC,CAAGGGRAYEQYF
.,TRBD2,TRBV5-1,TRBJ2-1,TGCGCCAGCAGCTTTCTAGCGGGTCTTAACAATGAGCAGTTCTTC,CASSFLAGLNNEQFF
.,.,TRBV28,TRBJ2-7,TGTGCCAGCAGTTTGCCCGGAGGGGGTGCTAGCTCCTACGAGCAGTACTTC,CASSLPGGGASSYEQYF
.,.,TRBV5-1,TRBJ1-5,TGCGCCAGCAGCTTAGGGGGGGCGCAGGTTCAGCCCCAGCATTTT,CASSLGGAQVQPQHF
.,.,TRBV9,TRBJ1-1,TGTGCCAGCAGCGGACAGACAGGCGTGGGCACTGAAGCTTTCTTT,CASSGQTGVGTEAFF
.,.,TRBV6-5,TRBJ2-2,TGTGCCAGCAGTTTCTACCAGGAGGGGTTCACCGGGGAGCTGTTTTTT,CASSFYQEGFTGELFF
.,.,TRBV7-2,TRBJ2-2,TGTGCCAGCAGCCCACTGCTAGCAGCGAACACCGGGGAGCTGTTTTTT,CASSPLLAANTGELFF
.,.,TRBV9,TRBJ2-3,TGTGCCAGCAGCGTCTCCGGGTTTCCGAGTAATACGCAGTATTTT,CASSVSGFPSNTQYF
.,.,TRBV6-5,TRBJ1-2,TGTGCCAGCAGTGAGAGGTCAGGCTACACCTTC,CASSERSGYTF
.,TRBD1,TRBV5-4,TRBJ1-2,TGTGCCAGCAGCTTGGGACAGGGGGCTGGGGGCTACACCTTC,CASSLGQGAGGYTF
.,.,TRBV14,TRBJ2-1,TGTGCCAGCAGCCGGACTACGATTCTGGTTGAGCAGTTCTTC,CASSRTTILVEQFF
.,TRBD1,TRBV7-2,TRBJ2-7,TGTGCCAGCAGCCCGGACAGGGCCGGGTGGGAGCAGTACTTC,CASSPDRAGWEQYF
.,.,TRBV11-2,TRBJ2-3,TGTGCCAGCAGCTTAGTGAGGAGAGCTAGCACAGATACGCAGTATTTT,CASSLVRRASTDTQYF
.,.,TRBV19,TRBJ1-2,TGTGCCAGTAACTATCCGGGAGGGGACATACGTGACTATGGCTACACCTTC,CASNYPGGDIRDYGYTF
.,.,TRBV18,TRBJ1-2,TGTGCCAGCTCACCACCAAGCCGGGGTGGCTATGGCTACACCTTC,CASSPPSRGGYGYTF
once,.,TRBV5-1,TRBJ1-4,TGCGCCAGCAGCGCAGTGTTTAATGAAAAACTGTTTTTT,CASSAVFNEKLFF
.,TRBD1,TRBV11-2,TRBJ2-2,TGTGCCAGCCGTCGGACAGGGAATGACGGCGTCGGGGAGCTGTTTTTT,CASRRTGNDGVGELFF
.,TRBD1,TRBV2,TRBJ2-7,TGTGCCAGCAGCCGACAGGGGGCTCTGGGCGAGCAGTACTTC,CASSRQGALGEQYF
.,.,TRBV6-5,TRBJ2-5,TGTGCCAGCAGTGCTCAACTAGGGTCGGAGACCCAGTACTTC,CASSAQLGSETQYF
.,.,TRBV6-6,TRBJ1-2,TGTGCCAGCAGAGTGGGGGATTTCATCTATGGCTACACCTTC,CASRVGDFIYGYTF
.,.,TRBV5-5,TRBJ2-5,TGTGCCAGCAGCGGTGTGCCTCAGGAGACCCAGTACTTC,CASSGVPQETQYF
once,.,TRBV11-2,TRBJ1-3,TGTGCCAGCAGCTTAGGAGGGGCCCCCGGGAACACCATATATTTT,CASSLGGAPGNTIYF
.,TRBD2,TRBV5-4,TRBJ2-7,TGTGCCAGCAGCAGGGGACTAGCGGGAGGGCCCTACGAGCAGTACTTC,CASSRGLAGGPYEQYF
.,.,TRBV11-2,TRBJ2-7,TGTGCCAGCAGCTTATATGAGGAGGCTGAGCAGTACTTC,CASSLYEEAEQYF
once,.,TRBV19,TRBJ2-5,TGTGCCAGTAGTACTTCCGGGACATACCTCTTAGGGGCCCAAGAGACCCAGTACTTC,CASSTSGTYLLGAQETQYF
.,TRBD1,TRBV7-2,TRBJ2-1,TGTGCCAGCAGCCTCTCCCGGGACAGGGGTTTCAATGAGCAGTTCTTC,CASSLSRDRGFNEQFF
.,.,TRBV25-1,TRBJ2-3,TGTGCCAGCACCGTTGGGTTAGATACGCAGTATTTT,CASTVGLDTQYF
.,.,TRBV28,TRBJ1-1,TGTGCCAGCAGTTTGGTTCAGGGCCTAAACACTGAAGCTTTCTTT,CASSLVQGLNTEAFF
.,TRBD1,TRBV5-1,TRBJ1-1,TGCGCCAGCAGCCGACAGGGGCTGGGTGAAGCTTTCTTT,CASSRQGLGEAFF
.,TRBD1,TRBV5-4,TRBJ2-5,TGTGCCAGCACCAGACAGGGACAAGAGACCCAGTACTTC,CASTRQGQETQYF
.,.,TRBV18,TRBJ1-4,TGTGCGTCCCGGGGACACCTTAATGAAAAACTGTTTTTT,CASRGHLNEKLFF
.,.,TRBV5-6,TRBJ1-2,TGTGCCAGCAGCCGACCGACCAAGTTGGATGGCTACACCTTC,CASSRPTKLDGYTF